Listed below are T cell receptor beta chains from one sample, sequenced in a study of cytotoxic CD8 clonotypes in ibrutinib-treated CLL. Using immunoSEQ multiplex PCR, the repertoire was profiled, and TCRdb retains in-frame clones only, with some absent. This table has about 160,000 clones, 81% appearing once. Source: PBMCs, taken after 12 months of ibrutinib treatment. These receptors all stem from a human donor with chronic lymphocytic leukemia. Each CDR3 is given with its conserved first and last residue. The order of the fields is V gene, clone size, D gene, J gene, CDR3 DNA, CDR3 protein. A D gene is named only where the DNA matches it firmly. Clone sizes are given selectively: once, few, many, or a class where the clone is expanded.

v_gene: TRBV16
abundance: .
d_gene: .
j_gene: TRBJ1-3
CDR3nt: TGTGCCAGCAGCCAATCCTGGGGCACCATATATTTT
CDR3aa: CASSQSWGTIYF

v_gene: TRBV2
abundance: .
d_gene: TRBD2
j_gene: TRBJ2-1
CDR3nt: TGTGCCAGCCGCGGGGCTAGCGGCTCCTACAATGAGCAGTTCTTC
CDR3aa: CASRGASGSYNEQFF

v_gene: TRBV15
abundance: .
d_gene: .
j_gene: TRBJ2-1
CDR3nt: TGTGCCACCAGTGTTTCCATAAGTGAGCAGTTCTTC
CDR3aa: CATSVSISEQFF

v_gene: TRBV5-1
abundance: .
d_gene: TRBD1
j_gene: TRBJ1-1
CDR3nt: TGCGCCAGCAGCCCAGGGGGGGTGAACACTGAAGCTTTCTTT
CDR3aa: CASSPGGVNTEAFF

v_gene: TRBV29-1
abundance: .
d_gene: .
j_gene: TRBJ2-7
CDR3nt: TGCAGCGTTCGGACATCCACGGGGTACGTGGGGTCCTACGAGCAGTACTTC
CDR3aa: CSVRTSTGYVGSYEQYF

v_gene: TRBV15
abundance: .
d_gene: .
j_gene: TRBJ2-2
CDR3nt: TGTGCCACCAGCAGAGGTCGGGGGACCGGGGAGCTGTTTTTT
CDR3aa: CATSRGRGTGELFF

v_gene: TRBV29-1
abundance: once
d_gene: .
j_gene: TRBJ2-6
CDR3nt: TGCAGCGTGGAAGGGTTGGGCGGCTCTGGGGCCAACGTCCTGACTTTC
CDR3aa: CSVEGLGGSGANVLTF

v_gene: TRBV18
abundance: .
d_gene: TRBD2
j_gene: TRBJ2-7
CDR3nt: TGTGCCAGCTCACTCGGACTAGCCAACAACGAGCAGTACTTC
CDR3aa: CASSLGLANNEQYF

v_gene: TRBV19
abundance: .
d_gene: .
j_gene: TRBJ1-5
CDR3nt: TGTGCCAGTAGTGGGGCCACCGCCTATCAGCCCCAGCATTTT
CDR3aa: CASSGATAYQPQHF

v_gene: TRBV7-2
abundance: .
d_gene: TRBD2
j_gene: TRBJ2-5
CDR3nt: TGTGCCAGCAGCTTAGTGGGTAGCGGGGGGGCCCAAGAGACCCAGTACTTC
CDR3aa: CASSLVGSGGAQETQYF

v_gene: TRBV11-2
abundance: .
d_gene: .
j_gene: TRBJ1-1
CDR3nt: TGTGCCAGCACCCAGGGAGGTGAGACCACTGAAGCTTTCTTT
CDR3aa: CASTQGGETTEAFF

v_gene: TRBV28
abundance: .
d_gene: .
j_gene: TRBJ2-2
CDR3nt: TGTGCCAGCAGACTAAGGAGGGACGGGGAGCTGTTTTTT
CDR3aa: CASRLRRDGELFF

v_gene: TRBV4-1
abundance: .
d_gene: .
j_gene: TRBJ2-3
CDR3nt: TGCGCCAGCAGCCAAGGGCCCCAGACACCAGATACGCAGTATTTT
CDR3aa: CASSQGPQTPDTQYF

v_gene: TRBV10-3
abundance: .
d_gene: .
j_gene: TRBJ2-7
CDR3nt: TGTGCCATCAGTGAGGGGGACTTGGTGTTCTACGAGCAGTACTTC
CDR3aa: CAISEGDLVFYEQYF

v_gene: TRBV5-6
abundance: once
d_gene: .
j_gene: TRBJ1-1
CDR3nt: TGTGCCAGCAGCTTGTGGAACAGCATGAACACTGAAGCTTTCTTT
CDR3aa: CASSLWNSMNTEAFF

v_gene: TRBV5-8
abundance: .
d_gene: .
j_gene: TRBJ2-7
CDR3nt: TGTGCCAGCAGCTTGCCGGCCTACGAGCAGTACTTC
CDR3aa: CASSLPAYEQYF

v_gene: TRBV18
abundance: .
d_gene: .
j_gene: TRBJ1-1
CDR3nt: TGTGCCAGCTCACCCCCTCTGGTGAACACTGAAGCTTTCTTT
CDR3aa: CASSPPLVNTEAFF

v_gene: TRBV5-1
abundance: .
d_gene: TRBD1
j_gene: TRBJ1-2
CDR3nt: TGCGCCAGCAGCAGGGAGGGACAGAGCTATGGCTACACCTTC
CDR3aa: CASSREGQSYGYTF

v_gene: TRBV18
abundance: .
d_gene: TRBD2
j_gene: TRBJ2-2
CDR3nt: TGTGCCAGCTCAATACTAGCGGAAAACACCGGGGAGCTGTTTTTT
CDR3aa: CASSILAENTGELFF

v_gene: TRBV28
abundance: .
d_gene: .
j_gene: TRBJ2-7
CDR3nt: TGTGCCAGCAGTTTAAATCCGACAGTAACACGTCCCTACGAGCAGTACTTC
CDR3aa: CASSLNPTVTRPYEQYF

v_gene: TRBV4-3
abundance: .
d_gene: .
j_gene: TRBJ1-1
CDR3nt: TGCGCCAGCAGCGTAGGGGGACGGATGAACACTGAAGCTTTCTTT
CDR3aa: CASSVGGRMNTEAFF

v_gene: TRBV7-8
abundance: .
d_gene: TRBD1
j_gene: TRBJ1-1
CDR3nt: TGTGCCAGCAGACGACAGGGGGCAAGGACTGAAGCTTTCTTT
CDR3aa: CASRRQGARTEAFF

v_gene: TRBV9
abundance: .
d_gene: .
j_gene: TRBJ2-1
CDR3nt: TGTGCCAGCAGCGTCACGGGCGGGCTCGGATACAATGAGCAGTTCTTC
CDR3aa: CASSVTGGLGYNEQFF